These 4 T cell receptor beta chains came from one sample sequenced in a study of PD-1 blockade in classical Hodgkin lymphoma. As to time point: cycle 4 day 1 (C4D1), after more than five weeks of nivolumab. Relapse after autologous stem cell transplantation occurred in every patient, and brentuximab vedotin exposure varied. Some clones are missing from TCRdb's copy, which holds only in-frame ones; the method was immunoSEQ multiplex PCR. The profile covers some 24,000 clones, with roughly four fifths appearing a single time and 6.2% taken by the ten largest. The sequences come from peripheral blood mononuclear cells (PBMCs), collected before the fourth cycle of nivolumab. The origin of the receptors is a human donor with classical Hodgkin lymphoma.

The chain combines TRBV10-3 with TRBJ1-1, with a possible D match to TRBD1 (5 bases). Trimming removed 5 bases at V and 5 bases at J, with 15 bases between. Germline CDR1 ENHRY, CDR2 SYGVKD. The CDR3 totals 14 residues. In nucleotides, the CDR3 is TGTGCCATCAGTTTGGGCAGCGGGGGGACTGAAGCTTTCTTT. Encoded protein: CAISLGSGGTEAFF.

V gene TRBV5-1 combines with J gene TRBJ1-4; D is ambiguous. The V gene lost 2 bases and the J gene lost 3 bases, with 2 bases spanning the gap. CDR1 and CDR2 (germline): SGHRS, YFSETQ. CDR3 length equals 12 residues. CDR3 region: CASSFSNEKLFF. CDR3 nucleotides: TGCGCCAGCAGCTTTTCTAATGAAAAACTGTTTTTT.

For the CDR3, the DNA is TGCGCCAGCAGCTTGGCCCGGCGGGGGGACCCCTACGAGCAGTACTTC. Its protein product is CASSLARRGDPYEQYF. V gene TRBV5-1 combines with J gene TRBJ2-7; 8 bases match TRBD2. From germline, CDR1 is SGHRS and CDR2 YFSETQ. The CDR3 totals 16 residues. Germline trimming cut 0 bases from V and 2 bases from J; bases unmatched to any gene: 7.

J is TRBJ1-1 and V is TRBV27, with TRBD1 matching over 10 bases. V lost 3 bases and J lost 4; bases outside the gene matches: 8. This CDR3 region has 16 residues. CDR1 is MNHEY, CDR2 SMNVEV, per germline (reference sequence). The CDR3 here is CASSLYSGTGVTEAFF. CDR3 in DNA: TGTGCCAGCAGTTTGTATTCCGGGACAGGGGTCACTGAAGCTTTCTTT.